Below are 22 T cell receptor beta chains sequenced from a single sample in a study of T cells in Graves' hyperthyroidism and ophthalmopathy. The TCR beta CDR3 regions underwent amplification using RNA transcripts as the source. HTBI primers were the set used in a first-round RT-PCR of the TCR CDR3. TCRdb used MiXCR to reprocess the multiplex PCR reads, holding one entry per CDR3 protein. This sample has 700,000 or so distinct CDR3 sequences; about 15% occur once, and the top ten carry approximately 8%. The sequencing sample was made of blood. The receptors originated from a man between 18 and 29 years old with Graves' hyperthyroidism.

This clonotype was seen many times. This chain joins TRBV6-1 and TRBJ2-1; TRBD2 might be the D (5 bases). Trimming cost V 8 bases and J 7 bases, with 15 bases left between them. The V gene's germline CDR1 is MNHNS and CDR2 SASEGT. The CDR3 is 13 residues long. The CDR3 reads CASEGSNGNEQFF. Written as DNA, the CDR3 is TGTGCCAGCGAGGGCTCTAATGGGAATGAGCAGTTCTTC.

The chain combines TRBV20-1 with TRBJ1-6; D unclear. The CDR3 is 14 residues long. CDR1 DFQATT and CDR2 SNEGSKA come from the germline V gene (reference sequence). Trimming shortened V by 4 bases and J by 4 bases, and 11 bases separated the two germline ends. The CDR3 region is CSATRASYNSPLHF. The CDR3 DNA sequence: TGCAGTGCTACCAGAGCGTCTTATAATTCACCCCTCCACTTT.

This clonotype was observed at least ten times. The chain links TRBV7-9 to TRBJ2-5; TRBD2 might be the D (5 bases). Trimming removed 5 bases at V and 4 bases at J, with 17 bases between. The CDR3 has 15 amino acids. CDR1 is SEHNR, CDR2 FQNEAQ, per germline (reference sequence). The CDR3 nucleotides are TGTGCCAGCAGCCCCCCTCCGGACTGGATAGAGACCCAGTACTTC. Its translation is CASSPPPDWIETQYF.

In its sample, this clonotype was seen many times. The gene calls are TRBV10-3 and TRBJ2-7; the D gene is possibly TRBD1 (6 bases). CDR3 length: 14 amino acids. From germline, CDR1 is ENHRY and CDR2 SYGVKD. V was clipped by 6 bases and J by 0 bases, with 12 bases between them. CDR3 nucleotides: TGTGCCATCAGAGCCGGGACATTCTCCTACGAGCAGTACTTC. Its translation is CAIRAGTFSYEQYF.

This clonotype was seen a handful of times. The CDR3: CATSDSGASGLGETQYF. The CDR3 nucleotides read TGTGCCACCAGTGATTCCGGGGCTAGCGGGCTTGGAGAGACCCAGTACTTC. The chain couples TRBV24-1 to TRBJ2-5, with TRBD2 matching 8 bases. Looked up from germline, CDR1 is KGHDR and CDR2 is SFDVKD. The CDR3 is 17 amino acids. The ends lost 2 bases at V and 4 bases at J; junction bases unmatched: 11.

The chain couples TRBV5-8 to TRBJ2-3; 9 nucleotides align to TRBD2. Germline V gives CDR1 SGHTS, CDR2 YDEGEE. This CDR3 has 16 residues. J gave up 4 bases and V 3 bases, and 9 bases lay outside the gene matches. The chain's CDR3 is CASSSNVLAGPDTQYF. Here the CDR3 DNA reads TGTGCCAGCAGCTCCAACGTCCTAGCGGGGCCAGATACGCAGTATTTT. Using reference TRBV5-8 and TRBJ2-3 for the parts outside the CDR3, the full variable domain is EAGVTQSPTHLIKTRGQQATLRCSPISGHTSVYWYQQALGLGLQFLLWYDEGEERNRGNFPPRFSGRQFPNYSSELNVNALELEDSALYLCASSSNVLAGPDTQYFGPGTRLTVL.

This CDR3 is CSVGDRGNYEQYF. The CDR3 DNA reads as TGCAGCGTTGGGGACAGGGGCAACTACGAGCAGTACTTC. The genes are TRBV29-1 and TRBJ2-7; TRBD1 matches 10 bases. Germline V CDR1 and CDR2: SQVTM, ANQGSEA. The CDR3 has 13 amino acids. V lost 4 bases and J lost 3; bases outside the gene matches: 3.

Ten or more counts support this clonotype. One end of the junction does not line up with germline, which may come from a read error. The chain employs TRBV18 and TRBJ2-5; TRBD1 is a possible D gene (6 bases). The CDR3 sequence is 17 residues long. Germline V lookup: CDR1 KGHSH, CDR2 LQKENI. As DNA, the CDR3 is TGTGCCAGCTCCCCACTCATAGGACAGAGCCAACAAGAGACCCAGTACTTC. As protein: CASSPLIGQSQQETQYF.

This clonotype was counted at least ten times. The gene calls are TRBV3-1 and TRBJ1-1; 7 nucleotides agree with TRBD1. Looked up from germline, CDR1 is LGHDT and CDR2 is YNNKEL (reference sequence). This CDR3 is built from 15 residues. V trimming: 1 base; J trimming: 0 bases; junction bases outside the gene matches: 2. Here the CDR3 reads CASSQGDRVNTEAFF. For the CDR3, the DNA is TGTGCCAGCAGCCAAGGAGACAGGGTGAACACTGAAGCTTTCTTT.

The chain links TRBV5-6 to TRBJ2-7, with 9 bases matching TRBD1. J gave up 5 bases and V 5 bases, and 5 bases lay outside the gene matches. Per germline, CDR1 SGHDT and CDR2 YYEEEE. This CDR3 comprises 13 residues. The CDR3 sequence is CASRSGQGHEQYF. DNA for the CDR3: TGTGCCAGCAGATCGGGACAGGGCCACGAGCAGTACTTC.

The rearrangement uses TRBV14 and TRBJ1-4; 8 bases line up with TRBD1. CDR1 SGHDN and CDR2 FVKESK come from the germline V gene. This CDR3 is 15 amino acids long. Trimming at V came to 1 base and at J to 8 bases, leaving 6 bases not matched to a gene. The CDR3 DNA is TGTGCCAGCAGCCAAGTAGGACAGGGCTTGGAAAAACTGTTTTTT. Amino acid sequence: CASSQVGQGLEKLFF.

This clonotype was seen repeatedly, ten times or more. The chain is built from TRBV28 and TRBJ1-2; 9 bases match TRBD1. Per the germline V gene, CDR1 is MDHEN and CDR2 is SYDVKM. The trim removed 3 bases at V and 3 bases at J, leaving 5 bases unmatched. This CDR3 contains 15 residues. CDR3 in amino acids: CASSFGGQGYYGYTF. The DNA of the CDR3 is TGTGCCAGCAGTTTTGGGGGACAGGGATACTATGGCTACACCTTC.

This clonotype came up many times. This chain uses TRBV2 with TRBJ1-1; 7 nucleotides agree with TRBD1. J lost 4 bases, V lost 6 bases, and 5 bases had no gene match. The CDR3 sequence is 13 residues long. Germline CDR1 reads SNHLY; CDR2 reads FYNNEI. CDR3 residues: CASSDTGATEAFF. In DNA, the CDR3 is TGTGCCAGCAGCGATACAGGGGCCACTGAAGCTTTCTTT.

The J gene is TRBJ2-7, the V gene TRBV28; tentative D call: TRBD2 (6 bases). Germline V gene data show CDR1 as MDHEN and CDR2 as SYDVKM. V shed 6 bases and J shed 5 bases, with 20 bases lying between them. The CDR3 loop spans 15 amino acids. The DNA for the CDR3 is TGTGCCAGCAGGGGGTCGGAGGGGCTTCTCCACGAGCAGTACTTC. Its protein is CASRGSEGLLHEQYF.

This clonotype was observed a handful of times. CDR3 sequence reads: CSVEVDLGIEQYF. In nucleotides, the CDR3 is TGCAGCGTTGAAGTAGATCTGGGAATTGAGCAGTACTTC. The chain recombines TRBV29-1 with TRBJ2-7; D call uncertain. Per germline, CDR1 SQVTM and CDR2 ANQGSEA. Trimming shortened V by 1 base and J by 7 bases, and 14 bases separated the two germline ends. This CDR3 comprises 13 residues.

On this clonotype itself: A single base separates this from a much larger clone, so it may be a read error. The rearrangement links TRBV2 to TRBJ1-1, with a tentative D call TRBD1 (5 bases). Germline CDR1 and CDR2: SNHLY and FYNNEI. This CDR3 is 16 amino acids long. The CDR3 is CVSSEYPRVLNTEAFF. The CDR3 DNA follows: TGTGTCAGCAGTGAATACCCCAGGGTCTTGAACACTGAAGCTTTCTTT.

This clonotype was counted ten times or more. V gene TRBV7-9 combines with J gene TRBJ2-3; TRBD1 agrees at 7 bases. The trim removed 3 bases at V and 4 bases at J, leaving 4 bases unmatched. Germline loops: CDR1 SEHNR, CDR2 FQNEAQ (reference sequence). CDR3 length: 14 residues. CDR3: CASSFDRAPDTQYF. The CDR3 DNA is TGTGCCAGCAGCTTCGACAGGGCTCCAGATACGCAGTATTTT.

This clonotype has just a few counts. CDR3 DNA sequence: TGCGCCAGCAGCTTGGCGGATCCTGGAAACACCATATATTTT. Its protein is CASSLADPGNTIYF. The chain is built from TRBV5-1 and TRBJ1-3; unclear D gene. Per the germline V gene, CDR1 is SGHRS and CDR2 is YFSETQ. V gave up 0 bases and J gave up 2 bases, with 6 bases separating them. This CDR3 region has 14 residues.

Ten or more counts support this clonotype. The gene calls are TRBV27 and TRBJ2-7; 10 bases are a match to TRBD2. CDR1 and CDR2 (germline): MNHEY, SMNVEV (reference sequence). This CDR3 comprises 14 residues. Trimming took 2 bases from V and 4 from J; bases not matched to a gene: 2. The CDR3 bases are TGTGCCAGCAGTTTAAATAGCGGGAGGTACGAGCAGTACTTC. Protein product: CASSLNSGRYEQYF.

This clonotype came up many times. This chain uses TRBV28 with TRBJ2-2, with 7 bases aligning to TRBD2. V lost 5 bases and J lost 4; bases outside the gene matches: 7. This CDR3 is 15 amino acids long. CDR1 MDHEN and CDR2 SYDVKM come from the germline V gene. The CDR3 DNA reads TGTGCCAGCAGTCCTACTAGCGTCCCCACCGGGGAGCTGTTTTTT. Amino acid sequence: CASSPTSVPTGELFF. The whole variable domain, remainder taken from reference TRBV28 and TRBJ2-2, is DVKVTQSSRYLVKRTGEKVFLECVQDMDHENMFWYRQDPGLGLRLIYFSYDVKMKEKGDIPEGYSVSREKKERFSLILESASTNQTSMYLCASSPTSVPTGELFFGEGSRLTVL.

The gene calls are TRBV6-1 and TRBJ1-3; no clear D. The CDR3 is 13 amino acids. Trimming left V 6 bases short and J 4 bases short, with 10 bases between. CDR1 and CDR2 from the germline V gene are MNHNS and SASEGT. The CDR3 protein is CASRPGKGNTIYF. The CDR3 DNA is TGTGCCAGCAGGCCGGGAAAAGGAAACACCATATATTTT.

The gene calls are TRBV3-1 and TRBJ1-1; 9 bases are shared with TRBD1. This CDR3 comprises 16 residues. The ends lost 5 bases at V and 2 bases at J; junction bases unmatched: 9. The germline V gene encodes CDR1 LGHDT and CDR2 YNNKEL (reference sequence). CDR3 sequence: CASSAIPGQGNTEAFF. CDR3 nucleotide sequence: TGTGCCAGCAGCGCTATACCGGGACAGGGAAACACTGAAGCTTTCTTT.